A selection of T cell receptor beta chains follows, all from one sample in a study of T cell responses to AZD1222 COVID-19 vaccine. Some clones are missing from TCRdb's copy, which holds only in-frame ones; the method was immunoSEQ multiplex PCR. The table lists around 120,000 clones, roughly 90% of them singletons. This specimen consisted of peripheral blood, obtained on day 0 of AZD1222 vaccination. The receptors were gathered from an adult in good health. Each CDR3 is given with its conserved first and last residue. The D gene is left open where the match is weak. The size field is filled for only some rows; it gives once, few, many or a size class.

>TRBV5-5|-|TRBD1|TRBJ1-1
TGTGCCAGCAGCCGGGACAGGGGGCGAGGAGCTTTCTTT
CASSRDRGRGAFF
>TRBV5-5|once|-|TRBJ2-5
TGTGCCAGCAGCTCTCCCAGGGGGGAGGTAGAGACCCAGTACTTC
CASSSPRGEVETQYF
>TRBV7-9|-|TRBD1|TRBJ1-2
TGTGCCAGCAGCATCCCGACAGGGTGGGGCCCTTATGGCTACACCTTC
CASSIPTGWGPYGYTF
>TRBV29-1|-|TRBD2|TRBJ2-3
TGCAGCGTACTAGCGGGAGGGACAGATACGCAGTATTTT
CSVLAGGTDTQYF
>TRBV5-4|-|-|TRBJ1-1
TGTGCCAGCAGCTTGGGTGCAGACAACACTGAAGCTTTCTTT
CASSLGADNTEAFF
>TRBV18|-|-|TRBJ1-1
TGTGCCAGCTCACTCGGGACGGTCACCCTGAACACTGAAGCTTTCTTT
CASSLGTVTLNTEAFF
>TRBV7-3|-|TRBD2|TRBJ2-1
TGTGCCAGCAGCTTACTTCCTAGCGGGAGGGCCTCTCGAAATGAGCAGTTCTTC
CASSLLPSGRASRNEQFF
>TRBV19|-|TRBD1|TRBJ1-5
TGTGCCAGTAGTACTGACAGGGGTTACAGGTATCAGCCCCAGCATTTT
CASSTDRGYRYQPQHF
>TRBV4-2|-|TRBD2|TRBJ2-1
TGTGCCAGCAGCCAAATCCGAGCGGGGTCCTACAATGAGCAGTTCTTC
CASSQIRAGSYNEQFF
>TRBV30|-|-|TRBJ1-3
TGTGCCTGGAGTGTATTCAGAAACACCATATATTTT
CAWSVFRNTIYF
>TRBV19|-|-|TRBJ1-2
TGTGCCAGTAGTATCTATACAGGTTCCTATGGCTACACCTTC
CASSIYTGSYGYTF
>TRBV7-9|-|TRBD2|TRBJ2-7
TGTGCCAGCAGCCCTCGGGGGGGCGGTTTCCACGAGCAGTACTTC
CASSPRGGGFHEQYF
>TRBV6-2/TRBV6-3|-|TRBD2|TRBJ2-1
TGTGCCAGCAGTAAGGGACTAGCGGGACTTGAGCAGTTCTTC
CASSKGLAGLEQFF
>TRBV7-6|-|-|TRBJ2-2
TGTGCCAGCAGCCCCATGGCTGCCAACACCGGGGAGCTGTTTTTT
CASSPMAANTGELFF
>TRBV7-8|-|-|TRBJ2-1
TGTGCCAGCAGCTTAGTTCCAGCTCCCATTCGGAATGAGCAGTTCTTC
CASSLVPAPIRNEQFF
>TRBV28|-|TRBD2|TRBJ2-1
TGTGCCAGCAGTCCCACTAGCGGTTGGGACAATGAGCAGTTCTTC
CASSPTSGWDNEQFF
>TRBV5-1|-|TRBD2|TRBJ2-3
TGCGCCAGCAGTGAAGCTAGCGGGAGTACAGATACGCAGTATTTT
CASSEASGSTDTQYF
>TRBV7-9|-|TRBD1|TRBJ2-7
TGTGCCAGCAGCATACAGGGACAGGGTACAGAGCAGTACTTC
CASSIQGQGTEQYF
>TRBV18|-|-|TRBJ1-1
TGTGCCAGCTCACGGGACAACGGGAACACTGAAGCTTTCTTT
CASSRDNGNTEAFF
>TRBV18|-|-|TRBJ2-2
TGTGCCAGCTCACTACGGGCAGGGTCCGACGACGGGGAGCTGTTTTTT
CASSLRAGSDDGELFF
>TRBV27|-|-|TRBJ2-2
TGTGCCAGCAGTTTAAACCTAAACGGGGAGCTGTTTTTT
CASSLNLNGELFF
>TRBV7-8|-|-|TRBJ2-2
TGTGCCAGCAGTCCCCTAGCGAACACCGGGGAGCTGTTTTTT
CASSPLANTGELFF
>TRBV29-1|-|-|TRBJ1-4
TGCAGCGTTGGGGGCAGTTGGGAAAAACTGTTTTTT
CSVGGSWEKLFF
>TRBV7-2|-|-|TRBJ1-2
TGTGCCAGCAGCTTTCAGGACAGAAGCTATGGCTACACCTTC
CASSFQDRSYGYTF
>TRBV7-8|-|-|TRBJ2-1
TGTGCCAGCAGCTTACCCCTAGCCAATGAGCAGTTCTTC
CASSLPLANEQFF
>TRBV9|-|TRBD1|TRBJ1-3
TGTGCCAGCAGCGTAGGAGACAGGGGATACCGCTCCTCTGGAAACACCATATATTTT
CASSVGDRGYRSSGNTIYF
>TRBV11-1|-|TRBD1|TRBJ2-5
TGTGCCAGCAGCTCACAGGGGGAAGGGGAGACCCAGTACTTC
CASSSQGEGETQYF
>TRBV29-1|-|-|TRBJ1-2
TGCAGCGCCTGGTTGGGGCCCCCTAACTATGGCTACACCTTC
CSAWLGPPNYGYTF
>TRBV7-2|-|TRBD1|TRBJ2-7
TGTGCCAGCAGCTCTTGGACAGGGCAATACGAGCAGTACTTC
CASSSWTGQYEQYF
>TRBV30|once|-|TRBJ1-3
TGTGCCTGGACCGGGACGCTTTCTGGAAACACCATATATTTT
CAWTGTLSGNTIYF
>TRBV27|-|TRBD1|TRBJ1-2
TGTGCCAGCAGTTTTGGATGGACAGGGTTAAATTATGGCTACACCTTC
CASSFGWTGLNYGYTF
>TRBV20-1|-|TRBD1|TRBJ2-2
TGCAGTGCTACTGACAGGGGTGCCGGGGAGCTGTTTTTT
CSATDRGAGELFF
>TRBV6-5|-|-|TRBJ1-1
TGTGCCAGCAGTTACTCGGAGGCCAGGGGAGCGGCTTTCTTT
CASSYSEARGAAFF
>TRBV12-3/TRBV12-4|-|TRBD2|TRBJ2-3
TGTGCCAGCAGTCCGCTAGCGGGAACGCAGTATTTT
CASSPLAGTQYF
>TRBV7-9|-|-|TRBJ2-7
TGTGCCAGCAGCTCCAACTCACCTCCTGTCTACGAGCAGTACTTC
CASSSNSPPVYEQYF
>TRBV19|-|TRBD2|TRBJ2-1
TGTGCCAGTACCTCGTCTAGCGGTTCCTACAATGAGCAGTTCTTC
CASTSSSGSYNEQFF
>TRBV15|-|-|TRBJ2-2
TGTGCCACCAGCAGGGCCGGGACGGACGTTGTCGGGGAGCTGTTTTTT
CATSRAGTDVVGELFF
>TRBV25-1|-|-|TRBJ1-2
TGTGCCAGCAGTGAGGACCTCTATGGCTACACCTTC
CASSEDLYGYTF
>TRBV5-6|-|-|TRBJ1-2
TGTGCCAGCAGCTTGAGGGGGGGCTATGGCTACACCTTC
CASSLRGGYGYTF
>TRBV21-1|-|-|TRBJ2-5
TGTGCCAGCAGCCGACAGGGGGAAGAGACCCAGTACTTC
CASSRQGEETQYF
>TRBV5-1|-|-|TRBJ2-7
TGCGCCAGCAGCTTGCAGGTTGCCTACGAGCAGTACTTC
CASSLQVAYEQYF
>TRBV7-8|-|TRBD1|TRBJ2-1
TGTGCCAGCAGCCCAAGACCGGGACAGGTATTTAGTGAGCAGTTCTTC
CASSPRPGQVFSEQFF
>TRBV2|-|TRBD1|TRBJ1-2
TGTGCCAGCAGTGTGGGGCAGGGGGCGATCTATGGCTACACCTTC
CASSVGQGAIYGYTF
>TRBV13|-|-|TRBJ2-1
TGTGCCAGCAGCTTAGGCCTAGAGAATGAGCAGTTCTTC
CASSLGLENEQFF
>TRBV7-9|-|-|TRBJ2-7
TGTGCCAGCAGCCCGGACAGCACCTACGAGCAGTACTTC
CASSPDSTYEQYF
>TRBV27|-|TRBD1|TRBJ1-2
TGTGCCAGCAGTTTAAATTTTTTGGGACAGGGGGCGCGCGGCTACACCTTC
CASSLNFLGQGARGYTF
>TRBV24-1|-|-|TRBJ2-2
TGTGCCACCAGTGATTCCAGGAAGGCCGGGGAGCTGTTTTTT
CATSDSRKAGELFF
>TRBV20-1|-|-|TRBJ1-1
TGCAGTGCTAGCCTAGATATAGAAGCTTTCTTT
CSASLDIEAFF
>TRBV19|once|-|TRBJ1-2
TGTGCCAGTAGTATGGACGGACAAAACTATGGCTACACCTTC
CASSMDGQNYGYTF
>TRBV18|-|-|TRBJ2-7
TGTGCCAGCTCACGTGGACAACTAGGGCACGAGCAGTACTTC
CASSRGQLGHEQYF
>TRBV30|-|-|TRBJ1-5
TGTGCCTGGTCTATCGGGGAGGGCAATCAGCCCCAGCATTTT
CAWSIGEGNQPQHF
>TRBV27|-|-|TRBJ1-5
TGTGCCAGCAGTTTATCCCCGGGGAGGCGGGGGAGCAATCAGCCCCAGCATTTT
CASSLSPGRRGSNQPQHF
>TRBV15|-|-|TRBJ2-7
TGTGCCACCAGCAGAGATAGTCAGGGAAGTGACGAGCAGTACTTC
CATSRDSQGSDEQYF